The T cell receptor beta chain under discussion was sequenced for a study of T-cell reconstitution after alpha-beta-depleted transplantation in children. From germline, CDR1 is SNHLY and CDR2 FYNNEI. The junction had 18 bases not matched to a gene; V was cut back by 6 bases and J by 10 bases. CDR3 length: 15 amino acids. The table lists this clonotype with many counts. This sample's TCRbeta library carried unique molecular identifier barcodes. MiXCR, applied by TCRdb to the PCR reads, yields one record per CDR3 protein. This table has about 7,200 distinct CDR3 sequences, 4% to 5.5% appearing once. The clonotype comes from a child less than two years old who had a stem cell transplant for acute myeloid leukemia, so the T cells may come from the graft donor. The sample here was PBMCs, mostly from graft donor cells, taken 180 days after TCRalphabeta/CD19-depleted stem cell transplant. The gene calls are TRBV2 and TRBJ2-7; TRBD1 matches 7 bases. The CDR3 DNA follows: TGTGCCAGCAGAGCCGGGACAGTACGTCAGGGAGACCAGTACTTC. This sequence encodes CASRAGTVRQGDQYF.